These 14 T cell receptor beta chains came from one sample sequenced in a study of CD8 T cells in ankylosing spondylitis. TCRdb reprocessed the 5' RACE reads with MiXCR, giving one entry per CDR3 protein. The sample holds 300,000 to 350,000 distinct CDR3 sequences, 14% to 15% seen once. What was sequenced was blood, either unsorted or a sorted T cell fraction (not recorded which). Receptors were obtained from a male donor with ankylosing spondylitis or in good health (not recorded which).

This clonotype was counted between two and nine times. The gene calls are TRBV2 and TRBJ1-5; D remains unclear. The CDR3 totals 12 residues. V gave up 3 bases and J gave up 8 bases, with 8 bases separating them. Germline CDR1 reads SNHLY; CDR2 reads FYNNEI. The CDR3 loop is CASSDRREPQHF. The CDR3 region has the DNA TGTGCCAGCAGTGATCGTCGGGAGCCCCAGCATTTT.

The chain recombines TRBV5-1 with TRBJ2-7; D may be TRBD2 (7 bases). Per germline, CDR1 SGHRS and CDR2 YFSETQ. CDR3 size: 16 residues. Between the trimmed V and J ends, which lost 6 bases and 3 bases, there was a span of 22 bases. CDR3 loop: CASTPGGLAVIYEQYF. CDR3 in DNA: TGCGCCAGCACTCCCGGGGGGCTAGCGGTAATCTACGAGCAGTACTTC.

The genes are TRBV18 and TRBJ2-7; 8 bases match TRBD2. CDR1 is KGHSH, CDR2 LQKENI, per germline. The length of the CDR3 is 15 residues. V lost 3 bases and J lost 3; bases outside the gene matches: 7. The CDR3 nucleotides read TGTGCCAGCTCACCCTTTAGCGGGAATTACTACGAGCAGTACTTC. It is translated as CASSPFSGNYYEQYF.

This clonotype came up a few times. This CDR3 is CSARVRGEVGELFF. Here the CDR3 DNA reads TGCAGTGCTAGAGTGAGAGGGGAGGTCGGGGAGCTGTTTTTT. J is TRBJ2-2 and V is TRBV20-1, with TRBD2 as a possible D gene (6 bases). Germline V gene lookup returns CDR1 DFQATT and CDR2 SNEGSKA (reference sequence). Trimming removed 1 base at V and 7 bases at J, with 13 bases between. The CDR3 consists of 14 residues.

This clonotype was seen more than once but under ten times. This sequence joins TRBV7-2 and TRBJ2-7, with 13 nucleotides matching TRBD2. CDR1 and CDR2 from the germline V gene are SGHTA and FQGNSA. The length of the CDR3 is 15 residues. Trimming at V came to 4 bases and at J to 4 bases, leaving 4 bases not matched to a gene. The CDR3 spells CASSSRTSGGYEQYF. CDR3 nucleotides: TGTGCCAGCAGCTCCCGGACTAGCGGGGGATACGAGCAGTACTTC.

CDR3 sequence reads: CASSEYRAGGLTDTQYF. In DNA form, the CDR3 reads TGTGCCAGCAGTGAATACCGGGCGGGGGGCCTCACAGATACGCAGTATTTT. The gene calls are TRBV2 and TRBJ2-3, with 8 nucleotides matching TRBD2. Germline CDR1 SNHLY, CDR2 FYNNEI. V gave up 2 bases and J gave up 2 bases; unmatched junction bases: 9. This CDR3 has 17 amino acids.

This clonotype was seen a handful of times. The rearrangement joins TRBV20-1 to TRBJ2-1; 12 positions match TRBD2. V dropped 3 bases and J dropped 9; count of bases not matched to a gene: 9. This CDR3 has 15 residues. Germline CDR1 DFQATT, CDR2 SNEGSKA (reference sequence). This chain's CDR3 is CSASRASGRASEQFF. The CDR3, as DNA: TGCAGTGCTAGTAGAGCTAGCGGGAGGGCCAGTGAGCAGTTCTTC.

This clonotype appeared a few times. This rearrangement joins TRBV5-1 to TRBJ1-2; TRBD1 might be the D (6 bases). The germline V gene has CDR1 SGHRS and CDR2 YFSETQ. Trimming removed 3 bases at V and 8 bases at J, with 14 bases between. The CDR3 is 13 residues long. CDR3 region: CASSSDSVMGYTF. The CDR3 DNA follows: TGCGCCAGCAGCTCGGACAGCGTTATGGGCTACACCTTC.

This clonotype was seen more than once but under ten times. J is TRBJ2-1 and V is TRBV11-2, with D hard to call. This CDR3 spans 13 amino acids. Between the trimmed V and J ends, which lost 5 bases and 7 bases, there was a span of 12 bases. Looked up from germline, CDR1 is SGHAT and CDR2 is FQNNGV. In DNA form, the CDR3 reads TGTGCCAGCAGCCCCCAATTAACGAATGAGCAGTTCTTC. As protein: CASSPQLTNEQFF.

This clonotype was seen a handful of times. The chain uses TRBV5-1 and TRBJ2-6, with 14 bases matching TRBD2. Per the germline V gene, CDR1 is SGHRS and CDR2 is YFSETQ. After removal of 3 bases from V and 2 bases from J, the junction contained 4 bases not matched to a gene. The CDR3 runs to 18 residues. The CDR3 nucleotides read TGCGCCAGCAGCTCGGGGACTAGCGGGAGACCTGGGGCCAACGTCCTGACTTTC. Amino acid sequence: CASSSGTSGRPGANVLTF.

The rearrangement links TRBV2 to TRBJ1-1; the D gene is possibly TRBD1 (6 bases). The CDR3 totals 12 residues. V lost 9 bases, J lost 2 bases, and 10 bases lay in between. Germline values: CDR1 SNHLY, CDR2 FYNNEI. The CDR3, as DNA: TGTGCCAGAGTACAGGGTAACACTGAAGCTTTCTTT. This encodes CARVQGNTEAFF. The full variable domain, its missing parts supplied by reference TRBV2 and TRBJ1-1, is EPEVTQTPSHQVTQMGQEVILRCVPISNHLYFYWYRQILGQKVEFLVSFYNNEISEKSEIFDDQFSVERPDGSNFTLKIRSTKLEDSAMYFCARVQGNTEAFFGQGTRLTVV.

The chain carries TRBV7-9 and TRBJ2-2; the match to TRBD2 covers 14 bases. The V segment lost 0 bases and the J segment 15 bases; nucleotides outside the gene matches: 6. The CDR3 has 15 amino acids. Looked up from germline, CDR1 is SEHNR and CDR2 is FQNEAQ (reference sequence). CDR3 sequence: CASSLAGTSGRRMFF. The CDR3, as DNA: TGTGCCAGCAGCTTAGCGGGGACTAGCGGGAGAAGGATGTTTTTT. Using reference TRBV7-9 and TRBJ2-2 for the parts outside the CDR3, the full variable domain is DTGVSQNPRHKITKRGQNVTFRCDPISEHNRLYWYRQTLGQGPEFLTYFQNEAQLEKSRLLSDRFSAERPKGSFSTLEIQRTEQGDSAMYLCASSLAGTSGRRMFFGEGSRLTVL.

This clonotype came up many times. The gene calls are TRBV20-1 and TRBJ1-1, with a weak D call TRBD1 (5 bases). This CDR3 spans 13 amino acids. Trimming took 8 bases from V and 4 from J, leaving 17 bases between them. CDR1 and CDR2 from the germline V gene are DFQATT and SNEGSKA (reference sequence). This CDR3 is CSTTWGGATEAFF. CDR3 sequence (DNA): TGCAGTACTACGTGGGGCGGAGCCACTGAAGCTTTCTTT.

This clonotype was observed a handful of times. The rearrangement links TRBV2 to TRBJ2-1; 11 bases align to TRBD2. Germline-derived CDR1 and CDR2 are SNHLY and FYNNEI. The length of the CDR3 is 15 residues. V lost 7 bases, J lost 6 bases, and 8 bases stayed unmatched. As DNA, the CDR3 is TGTGCCAGCAATTCCGGGACTAGCGGCTCCAATGAGCAGTTCTTC. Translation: CASNSGTSGSNEQFF.